The 30 T cell receptor beta chains listed next were all sequenced from one sample in a study of healthy donors' naive CD4 and CD8 T cells. A linear amplification protocol produced the TCR libraries from around 500 ng of total RNA. TCRdb redid the calling of the reads with MiXCR, one entry per CDR3 protein. The table includes roughly 200,000 distinct CDR3 sequences, around 74% detected once. Sequencing was carried out using naive CD4+ and CD8+ T cells sorted from blood, pooled from several donors. These receptors originate from a pool of human donors in good health; the sample pools cells from several healthy donors.

The V gene is TRBV18, the J gene TRBJ1-6; no definite D call. Germline-derived CDR1 and CDR2 are KGHSH and LQKENI. The germline V and J ends were trimmed by 5 bases and 5 bases, with 13 bases remaining between them. The CDR3 totals 15 residues. CDR3: CASSTRGQNNSPLHF. CDR3 DNA: TGTGCCAGCTCAACCCGAGGGCAGAATAATTCACCCCTCCACTTT.

The rearrangement links TRBV12-3 or TRBV12-4 to TRBJ1-6; D might be TRBD1 (5 bases). The CDR3 totals 18 residues. The CDR3 protein is CASGLDGGTSSYNSPLHF. In DNA form, the CDR3 reads TGTGCTAGTGGTTTGGACGGGGGTACAAGCTCCTATAATTCACCCCTCCACTTT.

This clonotype was found a few times. The V gene is TRBV24-1, the J gene TRBJ1-2; the D is unclear. Germline V gene lookup returns CDR1 KGHDR and CDR2 SFDVKD. The length of the CDR3 is 16 residues. Trimming shortened V by 4 bases and J by 2 bases, and 16 bases separated the two germline ends. CDR3 residues: CATSEGRLGRNYGYTF. The CDR3 DNA sequence: TGTGCCACCAGTGAGGGCAGGCTTGGTCGGAACTATGGCTACACCTTC.

The chain recombines TRBV29-1 with TRBJ1-1; the D is unclear. V was trimmed by 6 bases and J by 3 bases, leaving 8 bases between them. The CDR3 totals 11 residues. Germline assignment: CDR1 SQVTM and CDR2 ANQGSEA. In nucleotides, the CDR3 is TGCAGCGTAGCCCAGTACACTGAAGCTTTCTTT. Amino acids: CSVAQYTEAFF.

The rearrangement links TRBV29-1 to TRBJ2-4; a weak D match, TRBD1 (6 bases). Looked up from germline, CDR1 is SQVTM and CDR2 is ANQGSEA. The CDR3 totals 14 residues. V dropped 3 bases and J dropped 6 bases, with 15 bases sitting between them. The CDR3 reads CSVERPGVTNIQYF. CDR3 DNA sequence: TGCAGCGTTGAGAGGCCAGGGGTTACAAACATTCAGTACTTC.

This chain joins TRBV29-1 and TRBJ1-2; D not resolved. The V end was cut by 5 bases, the J end by 2 bases, with 12 bases between. Germline assignment: CDR1 SQVTM and CDR2 ANQGSEA. The CDR3 length is 13 residues. The DNA for the CDR3 is TGCAGCGTTCCTGGACGAACGAACTATGGCTACACCTTC. As protein: CSVPGRTNYGYTF.

The genes are TRBV29-1 and TRBJ1-2; the match to TRBD1 covers 8 bases. Trimming took 6 bases from V and 4 from J; bases not matched to a gene: 10. CDR3 length: 14 amino acids. Germline CDR1 reads SQVTM; CDR2 reads ANQGSEA. The CDR3 nucleotides read TGCAGCGTCCCCTGGGGACAGGCGCGCTATGGCTACACCTTC. It yields the protein CSVPWGQARYGYTF.

This chain uses TRBV13 with TRBJ2-7; D not resolved. Germline V gene lookup returns CDR1 PRHDT and CDR2 FYEKMQ (reference sequence). The CDR3 is 12 residues long. With 10 bases removed from V and 0 bases from J, the gap between germline ends came to 10 bases. The DNA of the CDR3 is TGTGCCACCGAGGACCGCTCCTACGAGCAGTACTTC. It codes for CATEDRSYEQYF.

The rearrangement uses TRBV18 and TRBJ2-2, with 7 bases fitting TRBD1. The CDR3 runs to 16 residues. CDR1 is KGHSH, CDR2 LQKENI, per germline. With V trimmed by 3 bases and J by 2 bases, 6 bases remained unmatched. The CDR3 reads CASSPLGQTNTGELFF. The CDR3, as DNA: TGTGCCAGCTCACCGCTGGGACAGACAAACACCGGGGAGCTGTTTTTT.

The chain uses TRBV29-1 and TRBJ1-2, with D perhaps TRBD1 (5 bases). The CDR3 loop spans 12 amino acids. The V end was cut by 6 bases, the J end by 7 bases, with 15 bases between. Germline CDR1 and CDR2: SQVTM and ANQGSEA. The CDR3 DNA reads TGCAGCGTCCCGCTGCGGGGCGTTGGCTACACCTTC. This translates into CSVPLRGVGYTF. Full variable domain (rest looked up from reference TRBV29-1 and TRBJ1-2): SAVISQKPSRDICQRGTSLTIQCQVDSQVTMMFWYRQQPGQSLTLIATANQGSEATYESGFVIDKFPISRPNLTFSTLTVSNMSPEDSSIYLCSVPLRGVGYTFGSGTRLTVV.

This rearrangement joins TRBV2 to TRBJ2-1; D uncertain. The V and J ends lost 6 bases and 2 bases respectively, with 5 bases between them. Germline V CDR1 and CDR2: SNHLY, FYNNEI. The CDR3 consists of 12 residues. The DNA of the CDR3 is TGTGCCAGCAGATTGCCCTACAATGAGCAGTTCTTC. It encodes CASRLPYNEQFF.

The CDR3 DNA sequence: TGTGCCAGCAGTTGGGGACAGGGCCACAATGAGCAGTTCTTC. It is translated as CASSWGQGHNEQFF. The J gene is TRBJ2-1, the V gene TRBV6-5; 9 bases match TRBD1. The CDR3 extends over 14 amino acids. Germline CDR1 and CDR2: MNHEY and SVGAGI. The junction had 3 bases not matched to a gene; V was cut back by 4 bases and J by 5 bases.

This rearrangement joins TRBV27 to TRBJ2-1; D is unclear. Germline-derived CDR1 and CDR2 are MNHEY and SMNVEV (reference sequence). This CDR3 is built from 14 residues. Deletions cut 1 base from V and 6 bases from J, with 10 bases between. As DNA, the CDR3 is TGTGCCAGCAGTTTATTTCTGGGGTTCAATGAGCAGTTCTTC. Translation: CASSLFLGFNEQFF.

This rearrangement joins TRBV19 to TRBJ1-5; D is ambiguous. Germline CDR1 LNHDA, CDR2 SQIVND (reference sequence). The V end lost 6 bases, the J end lost 6 bases, and 15 bases lay between the germline ends. This CDR3 spans 14 amino acids. The CDR3 sequence is CASRSGRRAQPQHF. The CDR3 DNA reads TGTGCCAGTAGGTCGGGCCGCCGGGCTCAGCCCCAGCATTTT.

The sample holds a few counts of this clonotype. V and J are TRBV29-1 and TRBJ1-1; 9 bases map to TRBD1. CDR3 length equals 12 residues. In germline, CDR1 is SQVTM, CDR2 ANQGSEA. Unmatched junction bases numbered 7, after V lost 7 bases and J lost 7 bases. The CDR3 region is CSARTGDGEAFF. In DNA, the CDR3 is TGCAGCGCCAGGACAGGGGACGGTGAAGCTTTCTTT.

This chain connects TRBV5-1 to TRBJ2-2, with D possibly TRBD1 on 5 matching bases. CDR3 size: 15 residues. Germline V gene data show CDR1 as SGHRS and CDR2 as YFSETQ. V shed 0 bases and J shed 2 bases, with 8 bases lying between them. The CDR3 DNA follows: TGCGCCAGCAGCTTGGGGACAATTAACACCGGGGAGCTGTTTTTT. Translated: CASSLGTINTGELFF. The complete variable domain, with remaining parts taken from reference TRBV5-1 and TRBJ2-2, reads KAGVTQTPRYLIKTRGQQVTLSCSPISGHRSVSWYQQTPGQGLQFLFEYFSETQRNKGNFPGRFSGRQFSNSRSEMNVSTLELGDSALYLCASSLGTINTGELFFGEGSRLTVL.

The chain carries TRBV6-5 and TRBJ2-1; 8 bases map to TRBD2. In germline, CDR1 is MNHEY, CDR2 SVGAGI. With V trimmed by 8 bases and J by 3 bases, 6 bases remained unmatched. CDR3 size: 14 residues. DNA of the CDR3: TGTGCCAGCCAGGGTAGCGGGGACTACAATGAGCAGTTCTTC. Translating it yields CASQGSGDYNEQFF.

The chain is built from TRBV12-3 or TRBV12-4 and TRBJ1-5; unclear D gene. V was trimmed by 7 bases and J by 5 bases, leaving 18 bases between them. The CDR3 covers 15 residues. CDR3 nucleotides: TGTGCCAGCACTCCAGTTTCGGGCGGGGATCAGCCCCAGCATTTT. As protein: CASTPVSGGDQPQHF.

This clonotype was detected once. The rearrangement links TRBV29-1 to TRBJ2-1; 12 nucleotides line up with TRBD2. V dropped 4 bases and J dropped 4; count of bases not matched to a gene: 5. Germline assignment: CDR1 SQVTM and CDR2 ANQGSEA. CDR3 length equals 15 residues. Here the CDR3 reads CSVVLGTSGYNEQFF. The DNA for the CDR3 is TGCAGCGTTGTCTTGGGGACTAGCGGGTACAATGAGCAGTTCTTC.

The rearrangement joins TRBV29-1 to TRBJ2-2; possibly TRBD2 for D (5 bases). The CDR3 has 11 amino acids. The V end lost 7 bases, the J end lost 7 bases, and 10 bases lay between the germline ends. CDR1 SQVTM and CDR2 ANQGSEA come from the germline V gene. CDR3 region: CSAHGGGELFF. For the CDR3, the DNA is TGCAGCGCCCACGGAGGCGGGGAGCTGTTTTTT.

The V call is TRBV10-3, the J call TRBJ2-7, with a weak D call TRBD1 (5 bases). CDR1 ENHRY and CDR2 SYGVKD come from the germline V gene. The CDR3 sequence is 14 residues long. Trimming left V 0 bases short and J 4 bases short, with 10 bases between. The CDR3 loop is CAISESGESYEQYF. The CDR3 DNA sequence: TGTGCCATCAGTGAGTCAGGGGAATCTTACGAGCAGTACTTC.

The genes are TRBV6-5 and TRBJ1-3; D unclear. Germline CDR1 and CDR2: MNHEY and SVGAGI. The CDR3 spans 16 residues. V lost 0 bases and J 0 bases, leaving 9 bases between the germline ends. The CDR3 DNA sequence: TGTGCCAGCAGTTACTCGACGGGAAGCTCTGGAAACACCATATATTTT. It codes for CASSYSTGSSGNTIYF.

The CDR3: CASSFPLKGRVPNYEQYF. The CDR3 nucleotides are TGTGCCAGCAGCTTCCCCCTCAAGGGTAGGGTCCCCAACTACGAGCAGTACTTC. This chain joins TRBV7-8 and TRBJ2-7; D remains ambiguous. CDR1 SGHVS and CDR2 FQNEAQ come from the germline V gene. The V and J ends lost 3 bases and 3 bases respectively, with 24 bases between them. CDR3 length: 18 residues.

CDR3 loop: CATSRGISNQPQHF. The DNA of the CDR3 is TGTGCCACCAGCAGAGGCATTAGCAATCAGCCCCAGCATTTT. This chain uses TRBV15 with TRBJ1-5; D ambiguous. The V gene's germline CDR1 is LNHNV and CDR2 YYDKDF (reference sequence). The V gene lost 1 base and the J gene lost 0 bases, with 4 bases spanning the gap. The CDR3 has 14 amino acids.

The J gene is TRBJ1-1, the V gene TRBV19; D may be TRBD1 (6 bases). CDR3 length equals 14 residues. Germline assignment: CDR1 LNHDA and CDR2 SQIVND (reference sequence). V lost 8 bases, J lost 1 base, and 14 bases lay in between. CDR3 sequence: CASLPGHQNTEAFF. In nucleotides, the CDR3 is TGTGCCAGTTTACCGGGACACCAGAACACTGAAGCTTTCTTT. The whole variable domain, remainder taken from reference TRBV19 and TRBJ1-1, is DGGITQSPKYLFRKEGQNVTLSCEQNLNHDAMYWYRQDPGQGLRLIYYSQIVNDFQKGDIAEGYSVSREKKESFPLTVTSAQKNPTAFYLCASLPGHQNTEAFFGQGTRLTVV.

V usage is TRBV5-4 and J usage is TRBJ1-2, with no clear D. Germline CDR1 and CDR2: SGHNT and YYREEE (reference sequence). CDR3 length: 12 residues. The V gene lost 2 bases and the J gene lost 7 bases, with 9 bases spanning the gap. The CDR3 protein is CASSFITGGYTF. CDR3 sequence (DNA): TGTGCCAGCAGCTTTATCACCGGTGGCTACACCTTC.

In this sample, this clonotype turned up a few times. V usage is TRBV29-1 and J usage is TRBJ2-1; a weak D match, TRBD1 (6 bases). Germline V gene lookup returns CDR1 SQVTM and CDR2 ANQGSEA. The CDR3 is 13 residues long. Trimming removed 4 bases at V and 1 base at J, with 8 bases between. The CDR3 region has the DNA TGCAGCGTTGTTAGGGGGTCCTACAATGAGCAGTTCTTC. Amino acids: CSVVRGSYNEQFF.

CDR3 bases: TGTGCCAGCAGTTATGCAGACAGAGCCGGGGAGCTGTTTTTT. This translates into CASSYADRAGELFF. This chain joins TRBV6-5 and TRBJ2-2, with a tentative D call TRBD1 (5 bases). V was clipped by 3 bases and J by 6 bases, with 11 bases between them. Germline V gene data show CDR1 as MNHEY and CDR2 as SVGAGI. This CDR3 spans 14 amino acids.

The chain combines TRBV29-1 with TRBJ1-5; no firm D call. Trimming shortened V by 1 base and J by 0 bases, and 10 bases separated the two germline ends. The CDR3 is 15 amino acids. Germline values: CDR1 SQVTM, CDR2 ANQGSEA. CDR3 sequence reads: CSVEGERFSNQPQHF. The DNA for the CDR3 is TGCAGCGTTGAAGGGGAAAGGTTTAGCAATCAGCCCCAGCATTTT. Variable domain in full (rest from reference TRBV29-1 and TRBJ1-5): SAVISQKPSRDICQRGTSLTIQCQVDSQVTMMFWYRQQPGQSLTLIATANQGSEATYESGFVIDKFPISRPNLTFSTLTVSNMSPEDSSIYLCSVEGERFSNQPQHFGDGTRLSIL.

This clonotype was counted between two and nine times. The chain couples TRBV6-6 to TRBJ2-1, with D perhaps matching TRBD2 (5 bases). Germline lookup yields CDR1 MNHNY and CDR2 SVGAGI (reference sequence). Trimming shortened V by 6 bases and J by 2 bases, and 11 bases separated the two germline ends. There are 14 residues in the CDR3. The DNA of the CDR3 is TGTGCCAGCAGCCCCCTAGCAGCCTACAATGAGCAGTTCTTC. Its protein product is CASSPLAAYNEQFF.